The entry below describes one T cell receptor beta chain. The sample is drawn from a study of blood T cell repertoires in COVID-19. Study summary: Specimens from acute and convalescent COVID-19 originated in the United States, Italy and Spain.

The germline CDR1 and CDR2 sequences are SGHTA and FQGNSA. The CDR3 sequence is 16 residues long. Germline trimming cut 6 bases from V and 9 bases from J; bases unmatched to any gene: 9. Per the original data handling: Nucleated cell number was recorded as an estimate derived from reference gene primer amplification. The method was immunoSEQ multiplex PCR; TCRdb's version includes in-frame clones alone and lacks a portion of them. V and J calls and clone size are those listed in that table; D and trimming were worked out from the DNA. In the table there are about 220,000 clones, 82% of which are singletons.

V usage is TRBV7-2 and J usage is TRBJ1-6; 12 nucleotides align to TRBD1. Material: peripheral blood. The clonotype comes from a woman of 80 years or more with acute or convalescent COVID-19. CDR3 in amino acids: CASSPRPGQGASPLHF. For the CDR3, the DNA is TGTGCCAGCAGTCCACGACCGGGACAGGGGGCTTCACCCCTCCACTTT. Together with reference TRBV7-2 and TRBJ1-6, the CDR3 gives the full variable domain: GAGVSQSPSNKVTEKGKDVELRCDPISGHTALYWYRQSLGQGLEFLIYFQGNSAPDKSGLPSDRFSAERTGGSVSTLTIQRTQQEDSAVYLCASSPRPGQGASPLHFGNGTRLTVT.